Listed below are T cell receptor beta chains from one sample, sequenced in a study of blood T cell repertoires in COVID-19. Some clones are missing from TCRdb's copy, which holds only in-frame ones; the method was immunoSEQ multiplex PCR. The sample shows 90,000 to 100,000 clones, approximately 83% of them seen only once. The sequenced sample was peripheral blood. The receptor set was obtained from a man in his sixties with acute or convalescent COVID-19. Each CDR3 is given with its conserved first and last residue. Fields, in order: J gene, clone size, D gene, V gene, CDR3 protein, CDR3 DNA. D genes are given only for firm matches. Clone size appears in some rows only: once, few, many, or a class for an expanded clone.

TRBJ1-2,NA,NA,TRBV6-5,CASKEGGYTF,TGTGCCAGCAAGGAGGGCGGCTACACCTTC
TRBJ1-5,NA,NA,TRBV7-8,CASSPVRDTAQPQHF,TGTGCCAGCAGCCCCGTCCGGGACACGGCTCAGCCCCAGCATTTT
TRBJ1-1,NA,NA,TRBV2,CASRKRSGRGGEAFF,TGTGCCAGCAGGAAAAGATCAGGGCGGGGTGGTGAAGCTTTCTTT
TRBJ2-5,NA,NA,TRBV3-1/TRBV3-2,CASRTRKEETQYF,TGTGCCAGCCGGACAAGAAAAGAAGAGACCCAGTACTTC
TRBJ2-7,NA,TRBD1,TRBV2,CASRVSTGGLEQYF,TGTGCCAGCAGGGTCTCGACAGGGGGCCTCGAGCAGTACTTC
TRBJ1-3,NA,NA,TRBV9,CASTPGTFNANTIYF,TGTGCCAGCACCCCTGGGACATTTAATGCGAACACCATATATTTT
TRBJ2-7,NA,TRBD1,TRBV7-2,CASRSGGLNEQYF,TGTGCCAGCAGGTCAGGGGGCCTCAACGAGCAGTACTTC
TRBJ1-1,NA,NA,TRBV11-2,CASSLDRARGGFF,TGTGCCAGCAGCTTAGATCGAGCAAGGGGGGGTTTCTTT
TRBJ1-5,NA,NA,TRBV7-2,CASSLEGGRNQPQHF,TGTGCCAGCAGCTTAGAAGGGGGTCGCAATCAGCCCCAGCATTTT
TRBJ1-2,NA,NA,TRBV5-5,CASSLALADMVGGYTF,TGTGCCAGCAGCTTGGCCCTGGCGGATATGGTTGGTGGCTACACCTTC
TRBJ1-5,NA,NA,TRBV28,CASSQRGGQPQHF,TGTGCCAGCAGCCAGAGGGGGGGGCAGCCCCAGCATTTT
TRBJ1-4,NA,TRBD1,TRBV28,CASSTGDRGRGEKLFF,TGTGCCAGCAGTACAGGGGACAGGGGACGAGGGGAAAAACTGTTTTTT
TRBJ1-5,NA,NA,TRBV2,CASSVYQGRGNQPQHF,TGTGCCAGCAGCGTATATCAGGGAAGAGGCAATCAGCCCCAGCATTTT
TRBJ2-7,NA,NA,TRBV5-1,CASRETSSYEQYF,TGCGCCAGCAGAGAGACTAGCTCCTACGAGCAGTACTTC
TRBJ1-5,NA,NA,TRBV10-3,CATGGGGNQPQHF,TGTGCCACCGGGGGAGGGGGCAATCAGCCCCAGCATTTT
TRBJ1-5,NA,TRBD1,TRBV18,CASSRTGAGTNQPQHF,TGTGCCAGCTCGAGGACAGGGGCAGGAACTAATCAGCCCCAGCATTTT
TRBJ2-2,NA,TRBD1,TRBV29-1,CSVSTGPAGELFF,TGCAGCGTCTCGACAGGGCCGGCCGGGGAGCTGTTTTTT
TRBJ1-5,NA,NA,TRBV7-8,CASSLGLTKGLNQPQHF,TGTGCCAGCAGCTTAGGACTCACTAAGGGACTCAATCAGCCCCAGCATTTT
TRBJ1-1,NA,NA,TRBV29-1,CSVEVGGTEAFF,TGCAGCGTTGAGGTGGGGGGGACTGAAGCTTTCTTT
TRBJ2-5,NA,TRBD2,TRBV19,CASRGRAGGPRQETQYF,TGTGCCAGTAGAGGGCGAGCGGGGGGGCCAAGGCAAGAGACCCAGTACTTC
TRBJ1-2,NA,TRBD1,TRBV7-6,CASSPGGTGGVHGYTF,TGTGCCAGCAGCCCGGGGGGGACAGGGGGAGTACATGGCTACACCTTC
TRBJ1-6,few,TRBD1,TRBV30,CAWSGQGLGNSPLHF,TGTGCCTGGAGCGGACAGGGACTGGGGAATTCACCCCTCCACTTT
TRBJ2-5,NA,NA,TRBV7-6,CASSYEFPQGRAETQYF,TGTGCCAGCAGCTATGAATTTCCCCAGGGGAGGGCGGAGACCCAGTACTTC
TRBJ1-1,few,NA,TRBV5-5,CASSVRVKDTEAFF,TGTGCCAGCAGCGTCAGGGTTAAGGACACTGAAGCTTTCTTT
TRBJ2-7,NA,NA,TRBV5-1,CASSLDGPWSSYEQYF,TGCGCCAGCAGCTTGGATGGTCCCTGGAGCTCCTACGAGCAGTACTTC
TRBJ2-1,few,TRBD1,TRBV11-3,CASSLRVTGDINEQFF,TGTGCCAGCAGCTTAAGGGTGACAGGGGACATCAATGAGCAGTTCTTC
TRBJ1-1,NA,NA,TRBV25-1,CASSEYRSGENTEAFF,TGTGCCAGCAGTGAATATCGGTCAGGGGAGAACACTGAAGCTTTCTTT
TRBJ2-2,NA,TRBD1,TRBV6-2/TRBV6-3,CASSYGPGQLTGELFF,TGTGCCAGCAGTTACGGCCCGGGACAGCTCACCGGGGAGCTGTTTTTT
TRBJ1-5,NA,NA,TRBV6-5,CASSYSGGGKPQHF,TGTGCCAGCAGTTACTCTGGGGGGGGGAAGCCCCAGCATTTT
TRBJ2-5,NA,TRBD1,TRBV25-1,CASRPGQGSETQYF,TGTGCCAGCAGGCCGGGACAGGGGAGCGAGACCCAGTACTTC
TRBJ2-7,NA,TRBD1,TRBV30,CAWSEGTGRGEQYF,TGTGCCTGGAGTGAGGGGACAGGGAGAGGCGAGCAGTACTTC
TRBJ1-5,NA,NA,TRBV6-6,CASRDRSNQPQHF,TGTGCCAGCAGAGACAGGAGCAATCAGCCCCAGCATTTT
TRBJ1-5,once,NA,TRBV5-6,CASSFGTYSNQPQHF,TGTGCCAGCAGCTTTGGCACATATAGCAATCAGCCCCAGCATTTT
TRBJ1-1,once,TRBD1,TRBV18,CASSKGGRTNTEAFF,TGTGCCAGCTCAAAAGGGGGCAGAACGAACACTGAAGCTTTCTTT
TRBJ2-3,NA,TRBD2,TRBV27,CASSPGGTSLYTQYF,TGTGCCAGCTCCCCGGGCGGGACTAGCCTTTATACGCAGTATTTT